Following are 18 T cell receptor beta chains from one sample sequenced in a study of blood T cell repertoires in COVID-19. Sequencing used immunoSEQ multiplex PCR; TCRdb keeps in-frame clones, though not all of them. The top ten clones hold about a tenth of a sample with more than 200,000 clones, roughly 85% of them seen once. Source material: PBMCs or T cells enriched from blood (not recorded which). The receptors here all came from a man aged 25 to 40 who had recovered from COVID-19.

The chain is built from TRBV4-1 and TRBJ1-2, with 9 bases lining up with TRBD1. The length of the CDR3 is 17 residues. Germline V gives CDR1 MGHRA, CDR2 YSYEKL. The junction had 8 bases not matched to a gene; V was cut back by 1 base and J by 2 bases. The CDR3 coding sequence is TGCGCCAGCAGCCAAGTAACGGGCGGACAGGGGAACTATGGCTACACCTTC. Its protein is CASSQVTGGQGNYGYTF.

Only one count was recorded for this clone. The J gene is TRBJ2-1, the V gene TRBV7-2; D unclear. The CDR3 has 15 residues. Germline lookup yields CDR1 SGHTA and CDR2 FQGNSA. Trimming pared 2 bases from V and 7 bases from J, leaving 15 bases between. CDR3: CASSLSTAAPNEQFF. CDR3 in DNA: TGTGCCAGCAGCTTAAGCACCGCGGCCCCGAATGAGCAGTTCTTC.

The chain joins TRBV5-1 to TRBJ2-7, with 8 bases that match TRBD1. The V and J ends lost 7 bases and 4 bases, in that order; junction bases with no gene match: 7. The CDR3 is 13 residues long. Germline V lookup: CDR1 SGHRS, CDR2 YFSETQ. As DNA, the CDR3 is TGCGCCAGCCGGGACAGGCTCTTATACGAGCAGTACTTC. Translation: CASRDRLLYEQYF.

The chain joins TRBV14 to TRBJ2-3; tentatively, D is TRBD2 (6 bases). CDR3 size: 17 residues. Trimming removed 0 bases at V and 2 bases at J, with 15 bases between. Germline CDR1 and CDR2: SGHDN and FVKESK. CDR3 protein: CASSQDRGGLVTDTQYF. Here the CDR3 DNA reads TGTGCCAGCAGCCAAGATCGTGGGGGACTGGTCACAGATACGCAGTATTTT.

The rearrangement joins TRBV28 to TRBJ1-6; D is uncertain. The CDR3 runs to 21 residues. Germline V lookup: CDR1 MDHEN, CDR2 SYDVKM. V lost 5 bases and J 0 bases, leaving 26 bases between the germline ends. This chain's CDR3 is CASSPSRLRPGSYSYNSPLHF. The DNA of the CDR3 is TGTGCCAGCAGTCCATCCCGTCTAAGGCCGGGATCCTACTCCTATAATTCACCCCTCCACTTT.

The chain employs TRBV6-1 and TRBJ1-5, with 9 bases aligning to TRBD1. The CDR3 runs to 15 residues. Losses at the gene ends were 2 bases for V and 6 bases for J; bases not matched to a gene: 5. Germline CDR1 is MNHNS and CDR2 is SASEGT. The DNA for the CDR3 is TGTGCCAGCAGTGAAATTAAGGGACAGGGTCAGCCCCAGCATTTT. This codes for CASSEIKGQGQPQHF.

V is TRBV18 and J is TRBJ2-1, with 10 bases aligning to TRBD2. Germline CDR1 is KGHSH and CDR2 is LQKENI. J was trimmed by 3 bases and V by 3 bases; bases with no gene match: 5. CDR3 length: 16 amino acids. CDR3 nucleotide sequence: TGTGCCAGCTCACCCGGAGCGGGAGGGCTCTACAATGAGCAGTTCTTC. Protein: CASSPGAGGLYNEQFF.

CDR3 sequence: CASSLFEGAYEQYF. The CDR3 DNA reads as TGTGCCAGCAGCTTATTTGAGGGGGCGTACGAGCAGTACTTC. V and J are TRBV7-9 and TRBJ2-7; 7 bases map to TRBD1. The germline V gene has CDR1 SEHNR and CDR2 FQNEAQ (reference sequence). The CDR3 runs to 14 residues. With 2 bases clipped from V and 4 bases from J, the junction kept 5 bases outside the gene matches.

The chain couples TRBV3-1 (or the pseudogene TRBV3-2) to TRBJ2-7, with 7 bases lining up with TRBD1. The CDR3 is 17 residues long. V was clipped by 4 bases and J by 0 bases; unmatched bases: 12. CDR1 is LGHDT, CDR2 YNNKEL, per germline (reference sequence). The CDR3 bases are TGTGCCAGCAGCCGGAGTTCGGGCGAGGGGGCCTCCTACGAGCAGTACTTC. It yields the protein CASSRSSGEGASYEQYF.

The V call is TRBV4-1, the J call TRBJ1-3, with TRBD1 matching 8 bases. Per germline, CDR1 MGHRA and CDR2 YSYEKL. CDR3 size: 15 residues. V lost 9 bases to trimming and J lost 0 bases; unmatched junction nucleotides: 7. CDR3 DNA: TGCGCCAGTAGTGGACAGGGAAACTCTGGAAACACCATATATTTT. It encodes CASSGQGNSGNTIYF.

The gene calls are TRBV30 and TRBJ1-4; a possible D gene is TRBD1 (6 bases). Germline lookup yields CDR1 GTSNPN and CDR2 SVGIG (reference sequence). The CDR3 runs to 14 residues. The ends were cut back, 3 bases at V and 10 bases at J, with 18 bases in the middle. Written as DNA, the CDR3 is TGTGCCTGGAGGGCCGACCTAGGGGGGGGAAAACTGTTTTTT. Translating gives CAWRADLGGGKLFF.

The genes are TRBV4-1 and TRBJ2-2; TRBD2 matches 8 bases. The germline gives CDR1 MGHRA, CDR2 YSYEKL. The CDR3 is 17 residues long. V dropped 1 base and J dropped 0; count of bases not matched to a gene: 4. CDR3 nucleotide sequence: TGCGCCAGCAGCCAAGCTAGCGGGTTCGCGAACACCGGGGAGCTGTTTTTT. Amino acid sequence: CASSQASGFANTGELFF.

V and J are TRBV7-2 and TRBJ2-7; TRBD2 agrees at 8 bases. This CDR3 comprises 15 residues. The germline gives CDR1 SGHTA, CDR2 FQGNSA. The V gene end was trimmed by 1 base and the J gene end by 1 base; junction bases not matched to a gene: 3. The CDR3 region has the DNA TGTGCCAGCAGCTTAGGAGCGGGGGTATCCTACGAGCAGTACTTC. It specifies CASSLGAGVSYEQYF. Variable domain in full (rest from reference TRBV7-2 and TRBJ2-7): GAGVSQSPSNKVTEKGKDVELRCDPISGHTALYWYRQSLGQGLEFLIYFQGNSAPDKSGLPSDRFSAERTGGSVSTLTIQRTQQEDSAVYLCASSLGAGVSYEQYFGPGTRLTVT.

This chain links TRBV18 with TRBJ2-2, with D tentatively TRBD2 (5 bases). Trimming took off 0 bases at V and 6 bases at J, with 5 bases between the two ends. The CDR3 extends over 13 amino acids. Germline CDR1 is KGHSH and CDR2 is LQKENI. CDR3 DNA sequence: TGTGCCAGCTCACCACCTAGCGCCGGGGAGCTGTTTTTT. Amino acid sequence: CASSPPSAGELFF.

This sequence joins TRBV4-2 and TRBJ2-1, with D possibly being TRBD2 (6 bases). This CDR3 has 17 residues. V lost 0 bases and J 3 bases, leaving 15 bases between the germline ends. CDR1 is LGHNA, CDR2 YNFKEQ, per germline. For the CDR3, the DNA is TGTGCCAGCAGCCAAGAGGAAGGGACTCCAAACTACAATGAGCAGTTCTTC. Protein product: CASSQEEGTPNYNEQFF.

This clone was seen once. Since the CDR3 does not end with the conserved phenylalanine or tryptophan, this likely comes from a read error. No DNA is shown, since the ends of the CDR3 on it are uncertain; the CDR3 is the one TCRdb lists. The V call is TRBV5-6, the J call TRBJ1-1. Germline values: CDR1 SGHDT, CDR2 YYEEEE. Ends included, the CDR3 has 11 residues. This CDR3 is CASSPGTPGGI.

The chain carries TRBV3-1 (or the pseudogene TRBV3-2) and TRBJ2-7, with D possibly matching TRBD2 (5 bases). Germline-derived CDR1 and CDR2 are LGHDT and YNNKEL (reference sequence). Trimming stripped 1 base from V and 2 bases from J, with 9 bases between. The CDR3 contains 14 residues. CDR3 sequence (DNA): TGTGCCAGCAGCCAAGCGGGAAAGACCTACGAGCAGTACTTC. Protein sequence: CASSQAGKTYEQYF.

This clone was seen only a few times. CDR3 protein: CASSLGSTGGSGYTF. CDR3 bases: TGTGCCAGCAGCTTAGGGAGTACAGGGGGCTCTGGCTACACCTTC. The rearrangement uses TRBV7-2 and TRBJ1-2; 9 bases line up with TRBD1. CDR1 is SGHTA and CDR2 is FQGNSA in the germline V gene. V trimming: 1 base; J trimming: 7 bases; junction bases outside the gene matches: 7. CDR3 length: 15 amino acids. The full variable domain, in which reference TRBV7-2 and TRBJ1-2 provide the parts outside the CDR3, is GAGVSQSPSNKVTEKGKDVELRCDPISGHTALYWYRQSLGQGLEFLIYFQGNSAPDKSGLPSDRFSAERTGGSVSTLTIQRTQQEDSAVYLCASSLGSTGGSGYTFGSGTRLTVV.